Listed here are 14 T cell receptor beta chains from one sample, sequenced in a study of blood T cell repertoires in COVID-19 (dated by TCRdb to 2018 to 2021). The receptor library was made with the immunoSEQ multiplex PCR assay. TCRdb re-hosts the immuneACCESS table, in-frame sequences only. Its copies lack some clones; in the studies checked, an unresolved V gene accounts for under half of them, and the cause for the rest is not known. The sample records over 100,000 clones, 75% to 90% of which are singletons. The top ten clones comprise about 5.7% of the sample. Sequenced: peripheral blood. The receptors were sampled from a woman aged 45 to 65 with COVID-19, enrolled during active disease.

V is TRBV3-1 (or the pseudogene TRBV3-2) and J is TRBJ1-2, with 10 bases aligning to TRBD1. The V gene's germline CDR1 is LGHDT and CDR2 YNNKEL (reference sequence). V dropped 3 bases and J dropped 3; count of bases not matched to a gene: 4. The CDR3 length is 15 residues. CDR3 sequence reads: CASSQPGQGHYGYTF. The CDR3 DNA reads TGTGCCAGCAGCCAGCCGGGACAGGGGCACTATGGCTACACCTTC.

The chain uses TRBV18 and TRBJ1-4; 9 bases map to TRBD1. The germline gives CDR1 KGHSH, CDR2 LQKENI. There are 15 residues in the CDR3. V shed 3 bases, J shed 6 bases, and the junction held 5 bases outside the gene matches. The CDR3 loop reads CASSPSGQGYEKLFF. The CDR3 nucleotides are TGTGCCAGCTCACCGTCGGGACAGGGATATGAAAAACTGTTTTTT.

The rearrangement joins TRBV19 to TRBJ2-2, with 8 bases identical to TRBD1. V shed 3 bases and J 2 bases; nucleotides not matched to a gene: 2. Germline CDR1 reads LNHDA; CDR2 reads SQIVND (reference sequence). CDR3 size: 15 residues. This CDR3 reads CASSMTGANTGELFF. The CDR3 DNA follows: TGTGCCAGTAGTATGACAGGGGCAAACACCGGGGAGCTGTTTTTT.

The CDR3 DNA sequence: TGTGCCAGCAGCCTAGACAGGGAGGACACCGGGGAGCTGTTTTTT. This translates into CASSLDREDTGELFF. J is TRBJ2-2 and V is TRBV4-2; D is perhaps TRBD1 (7 bases). Trimming pared 4 bases from V and 3 bases from J, leaving 12 bases between. The V gene's germline CDR1 is LGHNA and CDR2 YNFKEQ. CDR3 size: 15 residues.

The chain carries TRBV25-1 and TRBJ1-2; TRBD1 agrees at 12 bases. Germline V gives CDR1 MGHDK, CDR2 SYGVNS. This CDR3 contains 16 residues. The ends lost 3 bases at V and 2 bases at J; junction bases unmatched: 4. The CDR3 DNA is TGTGCCAGCAGTGACGGGACAGGGGGCCCCAACTATGGCTACACCTTC. It is translated as CASSDGTGGPNYGYTF.

J is TRBJ2-3 and V is TRBV9; no definite D call. V gave up 0 bases and J gave up 0 bases, with 5 bases separating them. The CDR3 totals 14 residues. Germline V CDR1 and CDR2: SGDLS, YYNGEE. Here the CDR3 reads CASSVVASTDTQYF. In DNA, the CDR3 is TGTGCCAGCAGCGTAGTAGCTAGCACAGATACGCAGTATTTT. The full variable domain, its missing parts supplied by reference TRBV9 and TRBJ2-3, is DSGVTQTPKHLITATGQRVTLRCSPRSGDLSVYWYQQSLDQGLQFLIQYYNGEERAKGNILERFSAQQFPDLHSELNLSSLELGDSALYFCASSVVASTDTQYFGPGTRLTVL.

The chain employs TRBV5-5 and TRBJ1-3; D unresolved. Trimming removed 0 bases from V and 3 bases from J, with 10 bases in between. Germline V CDR1 and CDR2: SGHKS, YYEKEE (reference sequence). This CDR3 is built from 15 residues. The CDR3 sequence is CASSLVQFSGNTIYF. The CDR3 nucleotides read TGTGCCAGCAGCTTGGTACAGTTTAGTGGAAACACCATATATTTT.

This clone was detected only a few times. The chain joins TRBV7-9 to TRBJ1-5, with D possibly TRBD1 on 6 matching bases. Germline assignment: CDR1 SEHNR and CDR2 FQNEAQ (reference sequence). The CDR3 is 12 amino acids. Trimming took 7 bases from V and 5 from J, leaving 9 bases between them. This CDR3 reads CASNRDDQPQHF. The DNA of the CDR3 is TGTGCCAGCAACAGGGACGATCAGCCCCAGCATTTT.

The chain carries TRBV7-9 and TRBJ2-3; D may be TRBD2 (5 bases). Germline CDR1 SEHNR, CDR2 FQNEAQ (reference sequence). The CDR3 loop spans 16 amino acids. V lost 1 base and J 8 bases, leaving 19 bases between the germline ends. The CDR3 nucleotides are TGTGCCAGCAGCTTAGAGAGCAGCACGGGATTGGGTACGCAGTATTTT. Translated: CASSLESSTGLGTQYF. Full variable domain (missing parts from reference TRBV7-9 and TRBJ2-3): DTGVSQNPRHKITKRGQNVTFRCDPISEHNRLYWYRQTLGQGPEFLTYFQNEAQLEKSRLLSDRFSAERPKGSFSTLEIQRTEQGDSAMYLCASSLESSTGLGTQYFGPGTRLTVL.

V gene TRBV6-5 combines with J gene TRBJ2-1; D gene uncertain. CDR3 length equals 16 residues. V dropped 0 bases and J dropped 0 bases, with 9 bases sitting between them. The germline V gene has CDR1 MNHEY and CDR2 SVGAGI. The CDR3 DNA sequence: TGTGCCAGCAGTTACTCTGGCCCAAGCTCCTACAATGAGCAGTTCTTC. It translates to CASSYSGPSSYNEQFF.

The chain couples TRBV5-1 to TRBJ2-5, with 11 bases that match TRBD1. The length of the CDR3 is 15 residues. Germline V gives CDR1 SGHRS, CDR2 YFSETQ. J lost 4 bases, V lost 3 bases, and 5 bases had no gene match. The CDR3 nucleotides are TGCGCCAGCAGCTCCGGGACAGGGGGTCCAGAGACCCAGTACTTC. Translating it yields CASSSGTGGPETQYF.

This clone appeared once. The chain joins TRBV28 to TRBJ1-6; D is possibly TRBD1 (5 bases). From germline, CDR1 is MDHEN and CDR2 SYDVKM. Deletions cut 5 bases from V and 0 bases from J, with 11 bases between. The CDR3 covers 16 residues. As DNA, the CDR3 is TGTGCCAGCAGTAGGGGCGGAAGCTCCTATAATTCACCCCTCCACTTT. This codes for CASSRGGSSYNSPLHF.

V and J are TRBV14 and TRBJ2-4, with 7 bases matching TRBD2. Germline lookup yields CDR1 SGHDN and CDR2 FVKESK. The V and J ends lost 5 bases and 1 base, in that order; junction bases with no gene match: 5. This CDR3 is 15 amino acids long. The CDR3 here is CASSSSGGAKNIQYF. The DNA for the CDR3 is TGTGCCAGCAGCTCCTCCGGGGGGGCCAAAAACATTCAGTACTTC. Based on the CDR3 plus reference TRBV14 and TRBJ2-4, the full variable domain is EAGVTQFPSHSVIEKGQTVTLRCDPISGHDNLYWYRRVMGKEIKFLLHFVKESKQDESGMPNNRFLAERTGGTYSTLKVQPAELEDSGVYFCASSSSGGAKNIQYFGAGTRLSVL.

The CDR3 nucleotides are TGTGCCAGCAGTCCGGCCTCAGGGGGGACAGATACGCAGTATTTT. The encoded protein is CASSPASGGTDTQYF. This chain uses TRBV28 with TRBJ2-3, with D maybe TRBD1 (7 bases). Between the trimmed V and J ends, which lost 5 bases and 3 bases, there was a span of 15 bases. The CDR3 loop spans 15 amino acids. Germline CDR1 and CDR2: MDHEN and SYDVKM.